This T cell receptor beta chain was recorded in a study of blood T cell repertoires in COVID-19. As for the study in general: Donors in the United States, Italy and Spain gave samples during acute or convalescent COVID-19. The analysed material was cDNA or gDNA that came from T cells, B-cell-depleted T cells, or PBMCs.

J lost 2 bases, V lost 6 bases, and 2 bases had no gene match. Looked up from germline, CDR1 is SGHTA and CDR2 is FQGNSA. The CDR3 loop spans 14 amino acids. In the authors' workflow: It was from reference gene primer amplification that nucleated cell counts were estimated. Profiled with immunoSEQ multiplex PCR; TCRdb holds only in-frame clones, not every one. V and J calls and clone size are those listed in that table; D and trimming were worked out from the DNA. Among 45,000 to 60,000 clones listed, 91% were seen once. Sequenced sample: peripheral blood. V and J are TRBV7-2 and TRBJ2-7; TRBD2 matches 12 bases. This TCR came from a man over 45 with acute or convalescent COVID-19. The DNA for the CDR3 is TGTGCCAGCAGTCCTAGCGGGGGGGCCTACGAGCAGTACTTC. Its protein product is CASSPSGGAYEQYF.